What follows are 7 T cell receptor beta chains derived from one specimen sequenced in a study of OX40 agonist ivuxolimab in advanced cancers. The repertoire was sequenced with immunoSEQ multiplex PCR; TCRdb's copy has only in-frame clones and lacks some. The data contain approximately 37,000 clones, 84% of them singletons. This specimen was CD4+ or CD8+ T cells sorted from blood, taken in a trial of the OX40 agonist ivuxolimab. These receptors all come from an adult with an advanced solid tumor such as melanoma, head and neck, liver or kidney cancer.

The chain joins TRBV18 to TRBJ1-5; D gene ambiguous. V lost 3 bases, J lost 0 bases, and 3 bases lay in between. Germline lookup yields CDR1 KGHSH and CDR2 LQKENI. This CDR3 is built from 13 residues. For the CDR3, the DNA is TGTGCCAGCTCACCGAGTAGCAATCAGCCCCAGCATTTT. The encoded protein is CASSPSSNQPQHF.

The chain combines TRBV5-1 with TRBJ2-1; D possibly corresponds to TRBD2 (7 bases). Trimming pared 4 bases from V and 7 bases from J, leaving 24 bases between. Per the germline V gene, CDR1 is SGHRS and CDR2 is YFSETQ. CDR3 size: 17 residues. As DNA, the CDR3 is TGCGCCAGCAGCCGAACGGGGGGCTTGTCCCTTGGGAATGAGCAGTTCTTC. Protein sequence: CASSRTGGLSLGNEQFF.

Regarding this clone: This same CDR3 is encoded by further DNA sequences in the sample. The chain is built from TRBV7-3 and TRBJ1-3, with 7 bases aligning to TRBD1. Germline CDR1 is SGHTA and CDR2 is FQGTGA. The CDR3 extends over 16 amino acids. V was clipped by 1 base and J by 3 bases; unmatched bases: 6. The CDR3 reads CASSLKGQGVGNTIYF. The CDR3 nucleotides read TGTGCCAGCAGCTTAAAAGGGCAGGGGGTTGGAAACACCATATATTTT.

The chain employs TRBV4-2 and TRBJ2-1, with TRBD2 matching over 7 bases. This CDR3 has 17 residues. The V and J ends lost 1 base and 1 base, in that order; junction bases with no gene match: 7. Germline-derived CDR1 and CDR2 are LGHNA and YNFKEQ. The CDR3 DNA reads TGTGCCAGCAGCCAAGTTATGGGCGGGGGTTCCTACAATGAGCAGTTCTTC. It is translated as CASSQVMGGGSYNEQFF.

The chain couples TRBV10-3 to TRBJ2-6; tentatively, D is TRBD1 (6 bases). Trimming removed 2 bases at V and 0 bases at J, with 14 bases between. This CDR3 has 18 amino acids. The germline gives CDR1 ENHRY, CDR2 SYGVKD. The CDR3 nucleotides read TGTGCCATCAGTGAGCGGCAGGGGTTCTTCTCTGGGGCCAACGTCCTGACTTTC. Translation: CAISERQGFFSGANVLTF.

The chain joins TRBV10-3 to TRBJ1-2; TRBD1 matches 9 bases. J lost 4 bases, V lost 3 bases, and 3 bases had no gene match. CDR1 ENHRY and CDR2 SYGVKD come from the germline V gene. The CDR3 totals 14 residues. The CDR3 sequence is CAISDTGGGYGYTF. For the CDR3, the DNA is TGTGCCATCAGTGATACAGGGGGCGGCTATGGCTACACCTTC.

The V call is TRBV10-3, the J call TRBJ2-5, with TRBD1 matching 7 bases. The junction had 4 bases not matched to a gene; V was cut back by 6 bases and J by 3 bases. CDR1 is ENHRY, CDR2 SYGVKD, per germline. The CDR3 spans 13 residues. The CDR3 region has the DNA TGTGCCATCAGGACCGGGACAGAAGAGACCCAGTACTTC. Protein: CAIRTGTEETQYF.